Listed here are 28 T cell receptor beta chains from one sample, sequenced in a study of identical twins (dated by TCRdb to about 2016). Library preparation used 5' RACE. For sequencing, an Illumina HiSeq 2000 was employed. TCRdb took the public reads, trimmed them with fastp at Q25, ran MiXCR for clone calling and kept in-frame beta chains. Each CDR3 protein gets just one entry, which takes the most common genes and DNA from the rows behind it. Counted in this sample were fewer than 650,000 distinct CDR3 sequences; 7% to 7.5% of them appeared once. Jointly, the top ten make up roughly 1.6% of the sample. These data were also filed under a second study, of yellow fever vaccine responses in identical twins.

The source material was PBMCs. The receptors stem from a woman aged 18-29 years in good health.

This clonotype was seen many times. The genes are TRBV7-9 and TRBJ2-1, with D possibly being TRBD1 or TRBD2 (5 bases each). The V gene's germline CDR1 is SEHNR and CDR2 FQNEAQ (reference sequence). Between the trimmed V and J ends, which lost 5 bases and 3 bases, there was a span of 17 bases. This CDR3 has 16 residues. CDR3 in DNA: TGTGCCAGCAGCCCGCTGGGGCGAGGGGACTACAATGAGCAGTTCTTC. As protein: CASSPLGRGDYNEQFF.

This clonotype turned up a few times. In nucleotides, the CDR3 is TGTGCCAGCAGTTTCCACACAGGGGCTGAGCAGTTCTTC. Amino acids: CASSFHTGAEQFF. V usage is TRBV28 and J usage is TRBJ2-1, with TRBD1 matching over 7 bases. Germline CDR1 is MDHEN and CDR2 is SYDVKM. This CDR3 comprises 13 residues. J lost 9 bases, V lost 3 bases, and 5 bases had no gene match. The full variable domain, in which reference TRBV28 and TRBJ2-1 provide the parts outside the CDR3, is DVKVTQSSRYLVKRTGEKVFLECVQDMDHENMFWYRQDPGLGLRLIYFSYDVKMKEKGDIPEGYSVSREKKERFSLILESASTNQTSMYLCASSFHTGAEQFFGPGTRLTVL.

This clonotype was picked up a small number of times. The rearrangement joins TRBV11-2 to TRBJ2-1; no clear D. This CDR3 contains 12 residues. With 5 bases removed from V and 8 bases from J, the gap between germline ends came to 10 bases. The V gene's germline CDR1 is SGHAT and CDR2 FQNNGV. For the CDR3, the DNA is TGTGCCAGCAGCCAAGCCAGCTATGAGCAGTTCTTC. Translated: CASSQASYEQFF.

In this sample, this clonotype turned up a few times. The DNA of the CDR3 is TGCGCCAGCAGCGAAGACACGACCCAGTACTTC. Translation: CASSEDTTQYF. The gene calls are TRBV10-2 and TRBJ2-5, with no clear D. The CDR3 has 11 amino acids. The V end was cut by 6 bases, the J end by 7 bases, with 9 bases between. From germline, CDR1 is WSHSY and CDR2 SAAADI.

A few counts support this clonotype. The V and J genes are TRBV4-1 and TRBJ1-6, with D perhaps TRBD1 (5 bases). Germline V gives CDR1 MGHRA, CDR2 YSYEKL. This CDR3 contains 15 residues. V lost 6 bases and J 5 bases, leaving 14 bases between the germline ends. This CDR3 reads CASRRRDFDNSPLHF. The CDR3 DNA follows: TGCGCCAGCAGACGCCGGGACTTCGATAATTCACCCCTCCACTTT.

Ten or more counts support this clonotype. The chain joins TRBV5-1 to TRBJ2-1; the match to TRBD1 covers 9 bases. The CDR3 contains 15 residues. CDR1 is SGHRS and CDR2 is YFSETQ in the germline V gene. Trimming cost V 4 bases and J 2 bases; bases outside gene matches: 4. The CDR3 reads CASSLGQGTYNEQFF. As DNA, the CDR3 is TGCGCCAGCAGCCTAGGACAGGGGACCTACAATGAGCAGTTCTTC.

This chain links TRBV18 with TRBJ1-2; possibly TRBD1 for D (6 bases). Between the trimmed V and J ends, which lost 3 bases and 8 bases, there was a span of 13 bases. The CDR3 consists of 13 residues. Looked up from germline, CDR1 is KGHSH and CDR2 is LQKENI. CDR3 coding DNA: TGTGCCAGCTCACCGATGACAGGCGGGGGCTACACCTTC. Protein: CASSPMTGGGYTF.

Worth noting for this clonotype: Possible read error: a much larger clone is one base away. V is TRBV5-1 and J is TRBJ2-1; no clear D. This CDR3 is 18 amino acids long. Per the germline V gene, CDR1 is SGHRS and CDR2 is YFSETQ. V was cut by 0 bases and J by 0 bases, with 16 bases left in between. The CDR3, as DNA: TGCGCCAGCAGCTTGGGGCTGACTCGTCCACGCTCCTACAATGAGCAGTTCTTC. It is translated as CASSLGLTRPRSYNEQFF.

This clonotype has a count of ten or more. This chain connects TRBV5-1 to TRBJ2-3; perhaps TRBD1 as D (5 bases). Trimming cost V 5 bases and J 2 bases, with 12 bases left between them. Germline-derived CDR1 and CDR2 are SGHRS and YFSETQ. The CDR3 extends over 14 amino acids. The CDR3 DNA sequence: TGCGCCAGCAGGCAAGACAGAGACACAGATACGCAGTATTTT. Translated: CASRQDRDTDTQYF.

This clonotype has just a few counts. CDR3 nucleotide sequence: TGCGCCAGCAGCTTCCCCAGGGGGGATCGGGGAGTGGAGCAGTTCTTC. This sequence encodes CASSFPRGDRGVEQFF. The chain combines TRBV5-1 with TRBJ2-1, with D possibly matching TRBD1 (7 bases). V gave up 2 bases and J gave up 10 bases, with 22 bases separating them. Germline loops: CDR1 SGHRS, CDR2 YFSETQ. This CDR3 is built from 16 residues.

The V and J genes are TRBV9 and TRBJ1-5; tentatively, D is TRBD1 (5 bases). Germline loops: CDR1 SGDLS, CDR2 YYNGEE. This CDR3 is built from 15 residues. V was trimmed by 4 bases and J by 0 bases, leaving 11 bases between them. CDR3 DNA: TGTGCCAGCAGCCCCCGAGGGGATAGCAATCAGCCCCAGCATTTT. Amino acids: CASSPRGDSNQPQHF.

This clonotype has ten or more counts. The gene calls are TRBV6-2 or TRBV6-3 and TRBJ2-5; 7 positions agree with TRBD1. V dropped 2 bases and J dropped 9; count of bases not matched to a gene: 6. The CDR3 sequence is 13 residues long. Germline V CDR1 and CDR2: MNHEY, SVGEGT. CDR3 nucleotides: TGTGCCAGCAGTTACGGTGCCAGGGGGTCCCAGTACTTC. This sequence encodes CASSYGARGSQYF.

This clonotype was observed many times. The gene calls are TRBV12-3 or TRBV12-4 and TRBJ1-1; D uncertain. Trimming removed 6 bases at V and 4 bases at J, with 15 bases between. The CDR3 loop spans 14 amino acids. This CDR3 reads CASSPLRGGTEAFF. In nucleotides, the CDR3 is TGTGCCAGCAGCCCGCTACGGGGTGGCACTGAAGCTTTCTTT.

This clonotype was found many times. J is TRBJ2-7 and V is TRBV5-1; 9 nucleotides align to TRBD1. The trim removed 6 bases at V and 1 base at J, leaving 5 bases unmatched. The CDR3 contains 14 residues. In germline, CDR1 is SGHRS, CDR2 YFSETQ. For the CDR3, the DNA is TGCGCCAGCACCCGGGGGACAGGGTCCTACGAGCAGTACTTC. Its protein product is CASTRGTGSYEQYF.

The sample holds a few counts of this clonotype. The rearrangement joins TRBV12-3 or TRBV12-4 to TRBJ2-7; D is possibly TRBD2 (6 bases). CDR3 length: 14 residues. With 6 bases removed from V and 2 bases from J, the gap between germline ends came to 14 bases. In nucleotides, the CDR3 is TGTGCCAGCAGCATCGGGAGAGACACCTACGAGCAGTACTTC. Its translation is CASSIGRDTYEQYF.

This clonotype was counted between two and nine times. This rearrangement joins TRBV12-3 or TRBV12-4 to TRBJ1-1, with a tentative D call TRBD1 (5 bases). The CDR3 spans 13 residues. V gave up 5 bases and J gave up 4 bases, with 11 bases separating them. CDR3 residues: CASSITTVTEAFF. The CDR3 DNA follows: TGTGCCAGCAGTATAACGACAGTCACTGAAGCTTTCTTT.

The V call is TRBV14, the J call TRBJ2-5; 7 bases line up with TRBD1. Looked up from germline, CDR1 is SGHDN and CDR2 is FVKESK. V shed 0 bases and J 5 bases; nucleotides not matched to a gene: 6. The CDR3 length is 15 residues. In nucleotides, the CDR3 is TGTGCCAGCAGCCAAGATCATGGACAGGCGGAGACCCAGTACTTC. This sequence encodes CASSQDHGQAETQYF.

The sample holds a few counts of this clonotype. The chain is built from TRBV5-1 and TRBJ2-1; D might be TRBD1 (6 bases). V shed 4 bases and J shed 6 bases, with 20 bases lying between them. From germline, CDR1 is SGHRS and CDR2 YFSETQ. The length of the CDR3 is 16 residues. In nucleotides, the CDR3 is TGCGCCAGCAGCCCGGCCTGGGGGACAACTCGCAATGAGCAGTTCTTC. Translating gives CASSPAWGTTRNEQFF.

The chain recombines TRBV6-5 with TRBJ2-3; TRBD1 matches at 8 bases. Per the germline V gene, CDR1 is MNHEY and CDR2 is SVGAGI. Germline trimming cut 8 bases from V and 4 bases from J; bases unmatched to any gene: 2. There are 12 residues in the CDR3. The CDR3 sequence is CASEGQADTQYF. DNA for the CDR3: TGTGCCAGCGAGGGACAGGCAGATACGCAGTATTTT.

Many counts were recorded for this clonotype. The chain employs TRBV4-1 and TRBJ2-1; possible D gene TRBD2, 6 bases. This CDR3 comprises 15 residues. Trimming removed 5 bases from V and 2 bases from J, with 13 bases in between. CDR1 and CDR2 (germline): MGHRA, YSYEKL. In DNA form, the CDR3 reads TGCGCCAGCAGCTCGGGACTCGGAGCCTACAATGAGCAGTTCTTC. Amino acids: CASSSGLGAYNEQFF.

This clonotype has a handful of counts. The chain recombines TRBV12-3 or TRBV12-4 with TRBJ1-4, with TRBD1 matching 12 bases. CDR3 length equals 18 residues. Trimming at V came to 5 bases and at J to 6 bases, leaving 13 bases not matched to a gene. CDR3 loop: CASSRGTGGARVYEKLFF. For the CDR3, the DNA is TGTGCCAGCAGTCGAGGGACAGGGGGCGCCCGGGTTTATGAAAAACTGTTTTTT.

The chain carries TRBV7-6 and TRBJ1-2, with D possibly TRBD1 on 6 matching bases. The CDR3 covers 16 residues. V lost 1 base and J 4 bases, leaving 16 bases between the germline ends. Germline assignment: CDR1 SGHVS and CDR2 FNYEAQ. The CDR3 sequence: CASSLEGGGQAYGYTF. The CDR3 nucleotides are TGTGCCAGCAGCTTAGAAGGGGGGGGACAAGCCTATGGCTACACCTTC.

Of note for this clonotype: Relative to the germline gene, one junction end is altered; a read error may explain this. The chain recombines TRBV3-1 with TRBJ2-5; D is uncertain. Germline CDR1 reads LGHDT; CDR2 reads YNNKEL (reference sequence). CDR3 length: 15 residues. Here the CDR3 reads CASCQEMGSRETQYF. The DNA for the CDR3 is TGTGCCAGCTGCCAAGAGATGGGATCTCGAGAGACCCAGTACTTC.

The rearrangement links TRBV6-1 to TRBJ2-3; TRBD1 aligns across 10 bases. V lost 5 bases and J lost 4; bases outside the gene matches: 6. This CDR3 spans 15 amino acids. Germline assignment: CDR1 MNHNS and CDR2 SASEGT. In nucleotides, the CDR3 is TGTGCCAGCAGTCGTAGACAGGGGGCTTCAGATACGCAGTATTTT. Amino acid sequence: CASSRRQGASDTQYF.

This clonotype was recorded many times. The chain carries TRBV20-1 and TRBJ2-1; no firm D call. The CDR3 contains 11 residues. CDR1 and CDR2 (germline): DFQATT, SNEGSKA (reference sequence). V lost 5 bases and J lost 7, with 9 bases in between. The CDR3 region has the DNA TGCAGTGCTCCCCTTCCGAATGAGCAGTTCTTC. This gives the protein CSAPLPNEQFF.

There are a few counts of this clonotype. DNA for the CDR3: TGTGCCATCAGCAGACTAGCGGAAGAGACCCAGTACTTC. Translated, it gives CAISRLAEETQYF. V is TRBV10-3 and J is TRBJ2-5, with 9 bases aligning to TRBD2. The CDR3 runs to 13 residues. From germline, CDR1 is ENHRY and CDR2 SYGVKD. V shed 6 bases, J shed 3 bases, and the junction held 2 bases outside the gene matches.

This clonotype was observed many times. The V gene is TRBV7-8, the J gene TRBJ2-1; 8 bases line up with TRBD2. CDR3 size: 15 residues. J was trimmed by 3 bases and V by 5 bases; bases with no gene match: 6. Looked up from germline, CDR1 is SGHVS and CDR2 is FQNEAQ. The CDR3 DNA sequence: TGTGCCAGCAGCCAAATGGGACTAGACTACAATGAGCAGTTCTTC. It translates to CASSQMGLDYNEQFF.

The chain combines TRBV7-2 with TRBJ2-2, with D uncertain. CDR3 length equals 15 residues. Germline CDR1 reads SGHTA; CDR2 reads FQGNSA. Trimming removed 6 bases from V and 0 bases from J, with 11 bases in between. CDR3 residues: CASSLVVANTGELFF. For the CDR3, the DNA is TGTGCCAGCAGTTTGGTTGTCGCGAACACCGGGGAGCTGTTTTTT.